Listed here is a single T cell receptor beta chain. Its antigen is as yet unknown. Between the trimmed V and J ends, which lost 4 bases and 1 base, there was a span of 11 bases. This CDR3 has 14 amino acids. Germline CDR1 is SGHRS and CDR2 is YFSETQ. Study findings and constraints: Greatest tumor Treg TCR overlap was with tumor naive CD4+ cells.

Semi-nested PCR with Nested Universal Primer A followed constant-region reverse priming of full-length variable regions. In TCRdb, the 5' RACE reads were re-called with MiXCR into one record per CDR3 protein. The data hold thousands of distinct CDR3 sequences, with about 70% observed a single time. This chain links TRBV5-1 with TRBJ1-1, with TRBD1 as a possible D gene (6 bases). The sequence was obtained from a female donor with breast cancer. Sequenced: naive CD4+ T cells sorted from blood. The subset here: naive CD4+ T cells, CD4+CD45RA+CD25-. CDR3 DNA: TGCGCCAGCAGCCCCGGGACAACGAACACTGAAGCTTTCTTT. It specifies CASSPGTTNTEAFF.